These T cell receptor beta chains were read from a single sample in a study of blood T cell repertoires in COVID-19. This table comes from immunoSEQ multiplex PCR, and its TCRdb copy is limited to in-frame clones, with some not included. The sample lists 150,000 to 250,000 clones; around 82% were seen once. Sequenced sample: PBMCs or T cells enriched from blood (not recorded which). The receptors were sampled from a man aged 35-49 years who had recovered from COVID-19. CDR3s include the opening cysteine and the closing phenylalanine or tryptophan. The D gene is left open where the match is weak. Expanded clones are given a class, and other clones once, few, many or no size at all.

TRBV27	TRBJ1-2	13	.	.	TGTGCCAGCAGTTTCGAGGTCGGCTATGGCTACACCTTC	CASSFEVGYGYTF
TRBV19	TRBJ1-2	16	TRBD1	.	TGTGCCAGTAGTATAGCAGGGACAGGGATTCCCTATGGCTACACCTTC	CASSIAGTGIPYGYTF
TRBV10-3	TRBJ2-1	14	TRBD2	.	TGTGCCATCAGTGACTTGTGGGGGGGCAATGAGCAGTTCTTC	CAISDLWGGNEQFF
TRBV9	TRBJ1-6	14	.	few	TGTGCCAGCAGCGTTGCAGCGTTGGTTTCACCCCTCCACTTT	CASSVAALVSPLHF
TRBV2	TRBJ2-3	15	TRBD2	.	TGTGCCAGCAGTGATGGACTAGTCCCGACAGATACGCAGTATTTT	CASSDGLVPTDTQYF
TRBV7-2	TRBJ1-4	15	.	.	TGTGCCAGCAGCTTAGAGTATAGGGGTAATGAAAAACTGTTTTTT	CASSLEYRGNEKLFF
TRBV19	TRBJ1-2	14	.	.	TGTGCCAGTAGTATAGCGGGAGCGGATGATGGCTACACCTTC	CASSIAGADDGYTF
TRBV28	TRBJ1-1	11	.	.	TGTGCCAGCTTACAGGGAGGGGAACCTTTCTTT	CASLQGGEPFF
TRBV11-2	TRBJ2-1	17	TRBD2	.	TGTGCCAGCAGCTTAGATAGGCTAGCGGGGATCTACAATGAGCAGTTCTTC	CASSLDRLAGIYNEQFF
TRBV5-4	TRBJ1-3	16	.	.	TGTGCCAGCAGCCCGACAGCCACGAGCTCTGGAAACACCATATATTTT	CASSPTATSSGNTIYF
TRBV12-5	TRBJ2-5	16	TRBD1	.	TGTGCTAGTGGTTGGGGACAGGGGACATCCCAAGAGACCCAGTACTTC	CASGWGQGTSQETQYF
TRBV5-1	TRBJ2-5	15	.	.	TGCGCCAGCAGCTTTATACCGGGGGTGGGTGAGACCCAGTACTTC	CASSFIPGVGETQYF
TRBV5-4	TRBJ2-2	16	TRBD2	.	TGTGCCAGCAGCTCCAATAGCGGGAGGGCCACCGGGGAGCTGTTTTTT	CASSSNSGRATGELFF
TRBV7-9	TRBJ1-2	15	.	few	TGTGCCAGCAGCTTAATCCCGGGAGAGGTCTATGGCTACACCTTC	CASSLIPGEVYGYTF
TRBV4-1	TRBJ2-3	17	TRBD2	.	TGCGCCAGCAGCCAGGCCCCTAGCGGGAGGGGAGAGGATACGCAGTATTTT	CASSQAPSGRGEDTQYF
TRBV7-9	TRBJ2-2	13	.	.	TGTGCCAGCAGCCCTCCCGGCACCGGGGAGCTGTTTTTT	CASSPPGTGELFF
TRBV5-8	TRBJ1-1	13	.	.	TGTGCCAGCAACGAGTTCATGAACACTGAAGCTTTCTTT	CASNEFMNTEAFF
TRBV19	TRBJ2-3	16	TRBD2	few	TGTGCCAGTAGTATGGGACTAGCAGATAGCACAGATACGCAGTATTTT	CASSMGLADSTDTQYF
TRBV5-6	TRBJ1-2	18	TRBD1	.	TGTGCCAGCAGCTCTTTAACCAACCGGGACAGGGGCTACTATGGCTACACCTTC	CASSSLTNRDRGYYGYTF
TRBV7-7	TRBJ2-5	15	TRBD2	.	TGTGCTAGCAGCTCGTCCGGGGGAGGGGCGGAGACCCAGTACTTC	CASSSSGGGAETQYF
TRBV2	TRBJ1-2	14	TRBD1	.	TGTGCCAGCAGTCGGGACAGGGGAAACTATGGCTACACCTTC	CASSRDRGNYGYTF
TRBV19	TRBJ2-5	14	TRBD1	.	TGTGCCAGTAGATCTGACAGGGGCCAAGAGACCCAGTACTTC	CASRSDRGQETQYF
TRBV5-4	TRBJ2-2	14	.	.	TGTGCCAGCAGCTTTACTTTGAACACCGGGGAGCTGTTTTTT	CASSFTLNTGELFF
TRBV28	TRBJ1-5	16	.	.	TGTGCCAGCAGTCCACCACAGGGTTATAGCAATCAGCCCCAGCATTTT	CASSPPQGYSNQPQHF
TRBV7-2	TRBJ1-1	12	.	.	TGTGCCAGCAGCTTAGATGACAGGCAAGCTTTCTTT	CASSLDDRQAFF
TRBV7-6	TRBJ2-2	17	TRBD1	.	TGTGCCAGCAGCTTAGTGGTGACAGGGGCAAACACCGGGGAGCTGTTTTTT	CASSLVVTGANTGELFF
TRBV18	TRBJ2-6	17	.	.	TGTGCCAGCTCACCATGGGCCAGAACCTCTGGGGCCAACGTCCTGACTTTC	CASSPWARTSGANVLTF
TRBV2	TRBJ1-1	14	TRBD1	.	TGTGCCAGCAGTGTCCGGACAGGGGGCGGTGAAGCTTTCTTT	CASSVRTGGGEAFF
TRBV27	TRBJ1-6	15	TRBD1	.	TGTGCCAGCAGACCCGGGGGACAGGGTGGGTCACCCCTCCACTTT	CASRPGGQGGSPLHF
TRBV5-1	TRBJ2-5	18	.	.	TGCGCCAGCAGCCCCAACAGGGGATACCCTCTTGGGAGGGAGACCCAGTACTTC	CASSPNRGYPLGRETQYF
TRBV28	TRBJ1-2	12	.	.	TGTGCCAGCAGTGTCACAGGCGATGGCTACACCTTC	CASSVTGDGYTF
TRBV7-3	TRBJ1-1	13	.	.	TGTGCCAGCAAGGTAGGGGGGAACACTGAAGCTTTCTTT	CASKVGGNTEAFF
TRBV27	TRBJ2-1	19	TRBD2	.	TGTGCCAGCAGTCGATCCCGGGGGGGACGACACGACGACTACAATGAGCAGTTCTTC	CASSRSRGGRHDDYNEQFF
TRBV24-1	TRBJ2-3	18	TRBD1	.	TGTGCCACCAGTGAGCTATATACGGGGACAGGGGGCCGGGATACGCAGTATTTT	CATSELYTGTGGRDTQYF
TRBV11-2	TRBJ1-2	15	TRBD1	.	TGTGCCAGCAGCTTAGGCCCGACAGGGATCTATGGCTACACCTTC	CASSLGPTGIYGYTF
TRBV5-1	TRBJ1-1	13	.	.	TGCGCCAGCAGCTTGGGGGGAGCCACTGAAGCTTTCTTT	CASSLGGATEAFF
TRBV5-4	TRBJ2-1	16	TRBD2	.	TGTGCCAGCAGCCGGTCCGTAGCGGGGGGATACAATGAGCAGTTCTTC	CASSRSVAGGYNEQFF
TRBV6-5	TRBJ2-3	16	TRBD2	.	TGTGCCAGCAGTTACTTAGCGGGAGGTGTCACAGATACGCAGTATTTT	CASSYLAGGVTDTQYF
TRBV4-3	TRBJ2-6	15	.	.	TGCGCCAGCAGCCAGCAGGTCTCTGGGGCCAACGTCCTGACTTTC	CASSQQVSGANVLTF
TRBV5-1	TRBJ1-1	13	.	.	TGCGCCAGCCGTCAGGGTTGGGACACTGAAGCTTTCTTT	CASRQGWDTEAFF
TRBV27	TRBJ1-6	15	.	few	TGTGCCAGCAGTTCGCGACCCGATGGGAGCTCACCCCTCCACTTT	CASSSRPDGSSPLHF
TRBV19	TRBJ2-1	14	.	.	TGTGCCAGTAGTATTGTGGGAGTGGCGAGTGAGCAGTTCTTC	CASSIVGVASEQFF
TRBV7-2	TRBJ2-5	19	TRBD2	.	TGTGCCAGCAGCCCCAGGATGGGGTTCGCTAGCGGGAAGCAAGAGACCCAGTACTTC	CASSPRMGFASGKQETQYF
TRBV25-1	TRBJ2-5	16	TRBD2	.	TGTGCCAGCAGTGACATACGGACTAGCGGGAGAGAGACCCAGTACTTC	CASSDIRTSGRETQYF
TRBV19	TRBJ1-6	14	.	.	TGTGCCAGTAGTATCGGGTTATTAACATCACCCCTCCACTTT	CASSIGLLTSPLHF
TRBV7-3	TRBJ2-3	15	TRBD2	.	TGTGCCAGCAGCTCAAGCGGGGCGAGCACAGATACGCAGTATTTT	CASSSSGASTDTQYF
TRBV18	TRBJ1-1	14	.	.	TGTGCCAGCTCACCACCGGGAGGGACCACTGAAGCTTTCTTT	CASSPPGGTTEAFF
TRBV5-1	TRBJ2-3	16	TRBD2	.	TGCGCCAGCAGCTTGGGACTAGCGGGAGGCACAGATACGCAGTATTTT	CASSLGLAGGTDTQYF
TRBV28	TRBJ2-5	15	.	.	TGTGCCAGCACTTCCCAAAGGGGTTATCAAGAGACCCAGTACTTC	CASTSQRGYQETQYF
TRBV7-2	TRBJ2-1	13	.	.	TGTGCCAGCAGCTTCATGGGGGGCAATGAGCAGTTCTTC	CASSFMGGNEQFF
TRBV4-3	TRBJ1-1	15	.	.	TGCGCCAGCAGCCTTACGGCCTCGGGGGGCACTGAAGCTTTCTTT	CASSLTASGGTEAFF
TRBV9	TRBJ2-2	16	TRBD2	.	TGTGCCAGCAGCGGCGTTGAGGCGGGGGTGGCCGGGGAGCTGTTTTTT	CASSGVEAGVAGELFF
TRBV9	TRBJ1-4	14	.	once	TGTGCCAGCAGCGGAGCCACAACTAATGAAAAACTGTTTTTT	CASSGATTNEKLFF